Below, 14 T cell receptor beta chains from the same sample are listed, as sequenced in a study of a mutant IDH1 vaccine in newly diagnosed glioma. Here immunoSEQ multiplex PCR was the method, and the copy in TCRdb shows in-frame clones only, minus some. The sample contains 50,000 or so clones, roughly 80% of which appear only once. Time point given: baseline, week 1 (first vaccination visit). Indicated treatment: pre-vaccination baseline after standard-of-care therapy. The sample consisted of PBMCs, taken from a glioma patient treated with radiotherapy, temozolomide or both. Receptors were obtained from a man younger than 35 with glioma.

In this sample, this clone turned up a few times. This chain connects TRBV11-2 to TRBJ1-5; 10 nucleotides agree with TRBD1. This CDR3 spans 15 amino acids. The V and J ends lost 5 bases and 5 bases, in that order; junction bases with no gene match: 6. Germline CDR1 SGHAT, CDR2 FQNNGV. CDR3 nucleotides: TGTGCCAGCAGCCCCGGGACAGGGGTTGATCAGCCCCAGCATTTT. Protein product: CASSPGTGVDQPQHF. The full variable domain, with the rest looked up from reference TRBV11-2 and TRBJ1-5, is EAGVAQSPRYKIIEKRQSVAFWCNPISGHATLYWYQQILGQGPKLLIQFQNNGVVDDSQLPKDRFSAERLKGVDSTLKIQPAKLEDSAVYLCASSPGTGVDQPQHFGDGTRLSIL.

The table lists this clone with many counts. The V call is TRBV30, the J call TRBJ1-2, with D perhaps TRBD1 (5 bases). The CDR3 is 13 amino acids. Trimming left V 7 bases short and J 8 bases short, with 20 bases between. From germline, CDR1 is GTSNPN and CDR2 SVGIG (reference sequence). CDR3 sequence: CAFARDRPIGYTF. The CDR3 DNA reads as TGTGCCTTTGCCCGGGACCGCCCAATAGGCTACACCTTC.

V is TRBV1 and J is TRBJ2-7; TRBD1, the table's D call, lacks a check against the DNA. TRBV1 constitutes a pseudogene. The CDR3 runs 20 residues. The CDR3 reads CTSSQPKGQTRGPISYEQYF. CDR3 DNA: TGCACCAGCAGCCAACCAAAGGGACAGACCCGAGGGCCGATATCCTACGAGCAGTACTTC.

The chain recombines TRBV7-9 with TRBJ1-2, with TRBD1 identical over 8 bases. Trimming took 5 bases from V and 6 from J; bases not matched to a gene: 2. Germline loops: CDR1 SEHNR, CDR2 FQNEAQ (reference sequence). CDR3 size: 12 residues. The CDR3 protein is CASSLDRDGYTF. CDR3 coding DNA: TGTGCCAGCAGCCTGGACAGGGATGGCTACACCTTC.

On this clone itself: One end of the junction is discordant with germline, which a read error may explain. The genes are TRBV2 and TRBJ2-1; TRBD2 agrees at 8 bases. This CDR3 region has 14 residues. In germline, CDR1 is SNHLY, CDR2 FYNNEI. The CDR3 DNA sequence: TGTGCCAGCACTGAACGGGCGGGGGGCAATGAGCAGTTCTTC. Translating it yields CASTERAGGNEQFF.

The DNA for the CDR3 is TGTGCCAGTCTAACCCGACAGGGAAACTATGGCTACACCTTC. It specifies CASLTRQGNYGYTF. This chain connects TRBV28 to TRBJ1-2; 7 bases agree with TRBD1. The germline V gene has CDR1 MDHEN and CDR2 SYDVKM. The CDR3 runs to 14 residues. After removal of 9 bases from V and 2 bases from J, the junction contained 9 bases not matched to a gene.

V and J are TRBV7-9 and TRBJ1-4; 8 bases fit TRBD1. The J segment lost 8 bases and the V segment lost 5 bases, leaving 13 bases of the junction unmatched. CDR3 size: 16 residues. Germline V CDR1 and CDR2: SEHNR, FQNEAQ (reference sequence). The CDR3 here is CASSPGTGNEGEKLFF. DNA for the CDR3: TGTGCCAGCAGCCCGGGGACAGGTAACGAGGGCGAAAAACTGTTTTTT.

This clone was observed once. This chain joins TRBV9 and TRBJ2-5, with D maybe TRBD2 (6 bases). Germline V gives CDR1 SGDLS, CDR2 YYNGEE. This CDR3 comprises 15 residues. V dropped 0 bases and J dropped 1 base, with 10 bases sitting between them. The CDR3 DNA reads TGTGCCAGCAGCGTAGGTAGACTAGGCCAAGAGACCCAGTACTTC. Translated, it gives CASSVGRLGQETQYF.

V usage is TRBV2 and J usage is TRBJ1-5; D remains ambiguous. Trimming took 7 bases from V and 0 from J, leaving 4 bases between them. Germline values: CDR1 SNHLY, CDR2 FYNNEI. The CDR3 totals 12 residues. The CDR3 reads CASTDSNQPQHF. The DNA for the CDR3 is TGTGCCAGCACCGATAGCAATCAGCCCCAGCATTTT.

The chain uses TRBV5-1 and TRBJ1-1; D gene uncertain. Trimming left V 0 bases short and J 3 bases short, with 6 bases between. The V gene's germline CDR1 is SGHRS and CDR2 YFSETQ. CDR3 length: 13 amino acids. CDR3 sequence reads: CASSLAIDTEAFF. CDR3 coding DNA: TGCGCCAGCAGCTTGGCCATCGACACTGAAGCTTTCTTT.

V usage is TRBV7-2 and J usage is TRBJ1-5; D not resolved. Germline V gene data show CDR1 as SGHTA and CDR2 as FQGNSA. With 2 bases removed from V and 0 bases from J, the gap between germline ends came to 8 bases. CDR3 length: 15 amino acids. The CDR3 sequence is CASSLYGISNQPQHF. DNA of the CDR3: TGTGCCAGCAGCTTATATGGGATTAGCAATCAGCCCCAGCATTTT.

The V call is TRBV7-2, the J call TRBJ1-2, with D possibly matching TRBD1 (5 bases). The germline CDR1 and CDR2 sequences are SGHTA and FQGNSA. The CDR3 totals 12 residues. Trimming stripped 5 bases from V and 4 bases from J, with 8 bases between. The CDR3 sequence: CASSPGAYGYTF. CDR3 sequence (DNA): TGTGCCAGCAGCCCTGGGGCCTATGGCTACACCTTC.

This chain joins TRBV30 and TRBJ1-6, with D maybe TRBD1 (5 bases). Germline CDR1 GTSNPN, CDR2 SVGIG (reference sequence). The CDR3 loop spans 16 amino acids. Deletions cut 4 bases from V and 10 bases from J, with 23 bases between. CDR3 nucleotide sequence: TGTGCCTGGACCCAAGTGGGGGAAGCAAGGAGGTCACCCCTCCACTTT. Protein sequence: CAWTQVGEARRSPLHF.

The J gene is TRBJ1-2, the V gene TRBV2; D unclear. The length of the CDR3 is 14 residues. The V and J ends lost 2 bases and 4 bases respectively, with 11 bases between them. Germline CDR1 reads SNHLY; CDR2 reads FYNNEI. The CDR3 reads CASSEKGIAYGYTF. The CDR3 DNA follows: TGTGCCAGCAGTGAAAAGGGCATAGCCTATGGCTACACCTTC.